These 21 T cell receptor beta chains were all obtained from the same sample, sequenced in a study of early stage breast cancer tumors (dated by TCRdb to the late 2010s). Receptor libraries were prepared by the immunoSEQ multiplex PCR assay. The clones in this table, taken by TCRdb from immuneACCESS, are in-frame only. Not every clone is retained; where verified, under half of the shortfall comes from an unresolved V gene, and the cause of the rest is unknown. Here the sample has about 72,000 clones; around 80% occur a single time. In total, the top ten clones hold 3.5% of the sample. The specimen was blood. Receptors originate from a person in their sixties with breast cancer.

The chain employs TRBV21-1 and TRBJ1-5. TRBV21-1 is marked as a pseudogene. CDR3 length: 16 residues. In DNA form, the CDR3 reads TGTGCCAGCAGCAAAGGGGGACCTTCGCTGGGTCAGCCCCAGCATTTT. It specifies CASSKGGPSLGQPQHF.

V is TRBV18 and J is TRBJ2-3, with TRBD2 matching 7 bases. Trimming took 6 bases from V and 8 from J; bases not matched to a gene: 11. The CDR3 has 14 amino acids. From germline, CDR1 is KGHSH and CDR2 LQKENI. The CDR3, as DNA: TGTGCCAGCTCGCCCGGACTAGAAGGGGCTACGCAGTATTTT. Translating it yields CASSPGLEGATQYF.

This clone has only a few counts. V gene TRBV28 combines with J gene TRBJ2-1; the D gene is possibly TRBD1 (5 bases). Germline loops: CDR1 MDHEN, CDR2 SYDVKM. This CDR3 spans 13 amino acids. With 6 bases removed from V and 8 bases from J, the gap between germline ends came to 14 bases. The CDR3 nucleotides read TGTGCCAGCAGGACAGACCCGCAAGATGAGCAGTTCTTC. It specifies CASRTDPQDEQFF.

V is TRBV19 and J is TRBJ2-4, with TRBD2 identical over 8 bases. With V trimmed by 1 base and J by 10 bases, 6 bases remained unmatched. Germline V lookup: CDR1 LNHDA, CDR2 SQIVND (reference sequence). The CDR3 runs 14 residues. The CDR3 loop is CASSIAGGEWIQYF. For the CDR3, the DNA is TGTGCCAGTAGTATAGCGGGAGGGGAGTGGATTCAGTACTTC.

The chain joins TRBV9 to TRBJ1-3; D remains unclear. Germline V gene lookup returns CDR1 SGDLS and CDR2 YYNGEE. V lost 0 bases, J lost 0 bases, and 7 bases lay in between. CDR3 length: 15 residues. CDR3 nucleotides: TGTGCCAGCAGCGTAGGGGCAGTCTCTGGAAACACCATATATTTT. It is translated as CASSVGAVSGNTIYF. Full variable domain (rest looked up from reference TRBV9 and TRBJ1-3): DSGVTQTPKHLITATGQRVTLRCSPRSGDLSVYWYQQSLDQGLQFLIQYYNGEERAKGNILERFSAQQFPDLHSELNLSSLELGDSALYFCASSVGAVSGNTIYFGEGSWLTVV.

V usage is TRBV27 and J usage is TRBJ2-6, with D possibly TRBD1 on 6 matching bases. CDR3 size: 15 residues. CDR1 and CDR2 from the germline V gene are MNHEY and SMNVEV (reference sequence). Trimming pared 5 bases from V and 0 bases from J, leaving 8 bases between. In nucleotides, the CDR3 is TGTGCCAGCAGTGGACAGTTCTCTGGGGCCAACGTCCTGACTTTC. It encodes CASSGQFSGANVLTF.

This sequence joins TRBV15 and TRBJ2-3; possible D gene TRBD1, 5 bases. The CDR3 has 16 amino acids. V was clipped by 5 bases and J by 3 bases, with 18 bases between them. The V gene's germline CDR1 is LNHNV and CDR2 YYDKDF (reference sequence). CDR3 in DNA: TGTGCCACCAGCGGCTTAGGGGTCAAGGTGACAGATACGCAGTATTTT. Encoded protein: CATSGLGVKVTDTQYF.

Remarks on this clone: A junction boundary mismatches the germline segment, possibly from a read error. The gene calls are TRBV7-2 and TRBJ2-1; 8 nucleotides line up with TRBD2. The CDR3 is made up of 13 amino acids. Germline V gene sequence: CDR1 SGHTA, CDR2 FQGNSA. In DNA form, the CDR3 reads TGTGCCAGCAGCCAGCTCCTCCGGGCGGGAGGAATCTTC. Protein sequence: CASSQLLRAGGIF.

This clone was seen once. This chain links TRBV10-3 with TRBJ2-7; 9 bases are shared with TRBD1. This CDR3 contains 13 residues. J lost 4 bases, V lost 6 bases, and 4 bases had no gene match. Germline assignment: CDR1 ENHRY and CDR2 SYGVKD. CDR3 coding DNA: TGTGCCATCAGGACCGGGACAGGGTACGAGCAGTACTTC. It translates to CAIRTGTGYEQYF.

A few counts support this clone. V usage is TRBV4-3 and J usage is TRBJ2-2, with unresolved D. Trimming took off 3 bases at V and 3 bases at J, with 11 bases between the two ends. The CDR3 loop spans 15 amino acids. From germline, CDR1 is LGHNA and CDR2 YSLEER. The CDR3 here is CASSQDTTDTGELFF. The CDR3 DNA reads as TGCGCCAGCAGCCAGGATACGACTGACACCGGGGAGCTGTTTTTT.

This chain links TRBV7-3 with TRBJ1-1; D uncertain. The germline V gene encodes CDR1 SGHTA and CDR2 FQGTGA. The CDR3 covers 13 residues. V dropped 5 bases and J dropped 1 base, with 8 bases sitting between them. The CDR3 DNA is TGTGCCAGCAGCCTGAACCGGAACACTGAAGCTTTCTTT. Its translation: CASSLNRNTEAFF.

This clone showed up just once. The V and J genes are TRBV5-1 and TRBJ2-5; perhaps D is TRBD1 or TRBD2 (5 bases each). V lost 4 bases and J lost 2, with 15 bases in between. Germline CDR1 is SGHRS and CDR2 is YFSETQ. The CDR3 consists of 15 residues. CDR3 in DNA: TGCGCCAGCAGCATGGCGAGTGGGGGACAAGAGACCCAGTACTTC. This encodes CASSMASGGQETQYF.

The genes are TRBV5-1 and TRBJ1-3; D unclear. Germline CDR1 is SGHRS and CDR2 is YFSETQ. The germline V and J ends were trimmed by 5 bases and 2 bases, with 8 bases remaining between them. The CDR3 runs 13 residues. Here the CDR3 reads CASRVGTGNTIYF. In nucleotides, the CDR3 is TGCGCCAGCAGGGTAGGGACTGGAAACACCATATATTTT.

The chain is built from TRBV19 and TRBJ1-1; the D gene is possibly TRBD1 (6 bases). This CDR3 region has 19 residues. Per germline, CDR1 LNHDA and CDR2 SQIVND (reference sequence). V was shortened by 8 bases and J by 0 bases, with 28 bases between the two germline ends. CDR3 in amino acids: CASRERDKRGGWMNTEAFF. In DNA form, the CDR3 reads TGTGCCAGTCGCGAACGGGACAAACGGGGAGGATGGATGAACACTGAAGCTTTCTTT.

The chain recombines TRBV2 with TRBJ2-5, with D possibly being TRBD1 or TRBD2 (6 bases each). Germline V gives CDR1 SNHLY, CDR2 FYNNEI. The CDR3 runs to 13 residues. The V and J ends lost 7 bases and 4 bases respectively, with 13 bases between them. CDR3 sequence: CASMEGVGETQYF. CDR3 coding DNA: TGTGCCAGCATGGAGGGGGTCGGAGAGACCCAGTACTTC.

Here the CDR3 reads CASTSGREGTGNRGEQFF. In DNA, the CDR3 is TGTGCCAGCACCTCCGGTAGGGAAGGGACAGGGAATAGGGGTGAGCAGTTCTTC. This rearrangement joins TRBV7-3 to TRBJ2-1; TRBD1 agrees at 9 bases. This CDR3 has 18 residues. V shed 7 bases and J 9 bases; nucleotides not matched to a gene: 22. Looked up from germline, CDR1 is SGHTA and CDR2 is FQGTGA.

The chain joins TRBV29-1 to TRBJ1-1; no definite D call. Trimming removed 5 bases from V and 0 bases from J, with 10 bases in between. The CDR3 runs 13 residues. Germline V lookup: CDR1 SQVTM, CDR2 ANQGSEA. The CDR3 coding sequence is TGCAGCGTTAACAGTTTATTGAACACTGAAGCTTTCTTT. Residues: CSVNSLLNTEAFF.

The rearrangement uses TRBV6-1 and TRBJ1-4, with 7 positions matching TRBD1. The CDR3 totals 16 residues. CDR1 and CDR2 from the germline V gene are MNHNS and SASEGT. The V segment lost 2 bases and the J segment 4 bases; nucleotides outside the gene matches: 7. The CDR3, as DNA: TGTGCCAGCAGTGAACTGGGACAGCCACATAATGAAAAACTGTTTTTT. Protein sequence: CASSELGQPHNEKLFF.

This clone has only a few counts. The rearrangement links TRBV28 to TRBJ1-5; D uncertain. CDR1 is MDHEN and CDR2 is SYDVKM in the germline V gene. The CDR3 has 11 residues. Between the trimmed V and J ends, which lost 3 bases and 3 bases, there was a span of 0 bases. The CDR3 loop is CASSFNQPQHF. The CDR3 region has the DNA TGTGCCAGCAGTTTCAATCAGCCCCAGCATTTT.

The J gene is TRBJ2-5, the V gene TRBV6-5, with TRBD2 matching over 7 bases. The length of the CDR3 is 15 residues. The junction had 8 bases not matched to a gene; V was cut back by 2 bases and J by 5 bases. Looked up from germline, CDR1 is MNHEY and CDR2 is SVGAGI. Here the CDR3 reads CASSYGAGVRETQYF. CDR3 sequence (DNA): TGTGCCAGCAGTTACGGTGCGGGGGTCCGGGAGACCCAGTACTTC.

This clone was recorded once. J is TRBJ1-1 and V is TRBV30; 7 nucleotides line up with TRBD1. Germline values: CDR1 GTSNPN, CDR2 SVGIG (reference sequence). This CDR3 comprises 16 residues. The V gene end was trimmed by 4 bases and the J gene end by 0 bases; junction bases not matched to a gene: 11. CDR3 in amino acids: CAWKKEGAGLNTEAFF. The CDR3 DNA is TGTGCCTGGAAGAAAGAGGGGGCGGGGCTGAACACTGAAGCTTTCTTT.